A selection of T cell receptor beta chains follows, all from one sample in a study of STAT5B mutations in CD4+ large granular lymphocyte leukemia. This table comes from immunoSEQ multiplex PCR, and its TCRdb copy is limited to in-frame clones, with some not included. The sample consists of tens of thousands of clones, about 80% of them appearing once. Source material: CD4+ T cells from blood buffy coats. Source of these receptors: a human donor in good health. Both conserved end residues are part of each CDR3. Each record gives: V gene, CDR3 protein.

TRBV27 | CASSKTGGPGYEQYF
TRBV7-9 | CASSPGTSGFTDTQYF
TRBV7-9 | CASSSSSGDSYEQYF
TRBV5-6 | CASSLGGQGLSTGELFF
TRBV19 | CASSRQGVSANEKLFF
TRBV7-8 | CASSNDRGLDQPQHF
TRBV23-1 | CASSQTRQGRSQSIQYF
TRBV9 | CASSKGQGVGGGELFF
TRBV11-2 | CASSDEFGEQYF
TRBV6-5 | CASSLQGGYGYTF
TRBV4-1 | CASSQGNGQGKRNTEAFF
TRBV6-5 | CASSKQGRRQPQHF
TRBV7-9 | CASSLDRWGQLNTGELFF
TRBV6-5 | CASSQNPGEGSPLHF
TRBV6-1 | CASSPAFSGANVLTF
TRBV10-3 | CATGQGGYSTEAFF
TRBV5-1 | CASRDSRNTEAFF
TRBV5-1 | CASSLTGATNEKLFF
TRBV10-2 | CASSELAGATGELFF
TRBV5-6 | CASSLRDSPLSTDTQYF